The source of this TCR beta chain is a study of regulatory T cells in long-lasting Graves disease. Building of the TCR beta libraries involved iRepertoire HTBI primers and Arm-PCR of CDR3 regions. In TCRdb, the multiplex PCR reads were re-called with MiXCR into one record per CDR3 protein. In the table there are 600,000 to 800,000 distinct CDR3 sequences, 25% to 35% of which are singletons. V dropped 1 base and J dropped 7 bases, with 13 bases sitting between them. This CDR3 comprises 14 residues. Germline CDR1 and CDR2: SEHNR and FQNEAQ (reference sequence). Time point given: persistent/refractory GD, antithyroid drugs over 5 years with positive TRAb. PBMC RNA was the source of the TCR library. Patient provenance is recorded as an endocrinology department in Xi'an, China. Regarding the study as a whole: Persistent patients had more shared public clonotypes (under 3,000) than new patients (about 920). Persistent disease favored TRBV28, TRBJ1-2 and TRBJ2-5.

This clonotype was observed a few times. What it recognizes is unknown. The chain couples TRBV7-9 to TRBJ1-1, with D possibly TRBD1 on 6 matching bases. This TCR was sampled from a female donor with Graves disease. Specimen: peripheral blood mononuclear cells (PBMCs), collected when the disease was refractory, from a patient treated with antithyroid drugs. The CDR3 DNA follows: TGTGCCAGCAGCTTAGTTGGGGGGCGGATTGAAGCTTTCTTT. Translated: CASSLVGGRIEAFF. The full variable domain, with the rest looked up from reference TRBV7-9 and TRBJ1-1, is DTGVSQNPRHKITKRGQNVTFRCDPISEHNRLYWYRQTLGQGPEFLTYFQNEAQLEKSRLLSDRFSAERPKGSFSTLEIQRTEQGDSAMYLCASSLVGGRIEAFFGQGTRLTVV.